This T cell receptor (beta chain) was recovered during a study of T cells in Graves' hyperthyroidism and ophthalmopathy. Whole-study results and caveats: Ophthalmopathy was model-predicted a median roughly 6.5 months pre-onset.

This CDR3 region has 16 residues. V was pared by 6 bases and J by 7 bases, with 21 bases between. Germline CDR1 reads SGHTA; CDR2 reads FQGTGA. A lack of ophthalmopathy progression within 18 months defined stable Graves' hyperthyroidism. PBMCs were collected from an approximately 9.4 ml volume of fresh peripheral blood. What was amplified from RNA transcripts were TCR beta CDR3 regions. RT-PCR in the first round (using the HTBI primer set) targeted the TCR CDR3. A single record per CDR3 protein comes from TCRdb applying MiXCR to the multiplex PCR reads. Of under 400,000 distinct CDR3 sequences in the sample, more than 20% were seen once. This clonotype has only a few counts. Its antigen is unknown.

Input material: blood. The J gene is TRBJ2-2, the V gene TRBV7-3, with a possible D match to TRBD1 (5 bases). This TCR came from a man between 45 and 60 years old with Graves' hyperthyroidism. The CDR3 DNA reads as TGTGCCAGCAGTTACTCTGGTCTAGGGGCCAACGGGGAGCTGTTTTTT. Translating it yields CASSYSGLGANGELFF.